This is a list of T cell receptor beta chains from one sample in a study of beta chain features in type 1 diabetes. Profiling relied on immunoSEQ multiplex PCR, and the TCRdb table lists in-frame clones only, not all of them. The sample includes 850,000 to 900,000 clones, roughly 15% seen only once; the top ten take 0.023%. Sequencing input: naive CD4+ T cells from blood. Every receptor here comes from a woman under 30 in good health. Both conserved end residues are part of each CDR3. Each record gives: D gene, V gene, J gene, clone size, CDR3 length, CDR3 protein, CDR3 DNA. D genes are given only for firm matches. Clone size, where shown, is once, few, many, or a class for clones that have expanded.

>.|TRBV29-1|TRBJ1-2|.|12
CSVESGNYGYTF
TGCAGCGTTGAGAGCGGGAACTATGGCTACACCTTC
>TRBD1|TRBV6-5|TRBJ2-7|.|15
CASSRRDRGSYEQYF
TGTGCCAGCAGCAGACGGGACAGGGGCTCCTACGAGCAGTACTTC
>TRBD1|TRBV27|TRBJ2-6|few|17
CASSSGTGRSGANVLTF
TGTGCCAGCAGTTCCGGGACAGGGCGCTCTGGGGCCAACGTCCTGACTTTC
>.|TRBV15|TRBJ2-2|few|14
CATSRDLGGGELFF
TGTGCCACCAGCAGAGATCTGGGTGGCGGGGAGCTGTTTTTT
>TRBD2|TRBV11-2|TRBJ2-7|few|14
CASSFSGGSYEQYF
TGTGCCAGCAGCTTTTCGGGAGGGTCCTACGAGCAGTACTTC
>.|TRBV6-5|TRBJ1-2|few|13
CASSTLANYGYTF
TGTGCCAGCAGCACCTTAGCTAACTATGGCTACACCTTC
>TRBD1|TRBV7-2|TRBJ2-3|.|12
CASTQGTDTQYF
TGTGCCAGCACACAGGGGACGGATACGCAGTATTTT
>TRBD2|TRBV28|TRBJ2-7|.|16
CASSVGGAGEGYEQYF
TGTGCCAGCAGTGTGGGGGGAGCGGGAGAAGGGTACGAGCAGTACTTC
>.|TRBV21-1|TRBJ1-1|many|11
CASSKVPEAFF
TGTGCCAGCAGCAAAGTTCCTGAAGCTTTCTTT
>.|TRBV18|TRBJ2-1|.|14
CASARSGRNNEQFF
TGTGCCAGCGCGAGATCGGGTCGAAACAATGAGCAGTTCTTC